This TCR beta chain was documented in a study of T cells in Graves' hyperthyroidism and ophthalmopathy. Findings and caveats of the study: Prediction of ophthalmopathy progression came a median around 6.1 months pre-onset. Among clonotypes expanded in thyroid above 0.001, most were also found in blood.

Template material for amplifying TCR beta CDR3 regions consisted of RNA transcripts. The HTBI primer set drove a first-round RT-PCR of the TCR CDR3. TCRdb re-analysed the multiplex PCR reads in MiXCR, keeping a single row per CDR3 protein. The repertoire includes over 250,000 distinct CDR3 sequences, about an eighth of them detected once, and 30% to 40% sits in the top ten. V lost 7 bases to trimming and J lost 4 bases, with 18 bases between them. The CDR3 runs 15 residues. Germline lookup yields CDR1 MDHEN and CDR2 SYDVKM. Out of about 10 ml of fresh peripheral blood came the PBMCs. In its sample, this clonotype was seen many times. Its antigen is unknown.

This clonotype was obtained from a woman between 40 and 50 years old with Graves' ophthalmopathy. Sequenced: blood. The chain couples TRBV28 to TRBJ2-3; weak D call: TRBD2 (6 bases). CDR3 sequence (DNA): TGTGCCAGCACCCCCCTGGGGGGATTTGCAGATACGCAGTATTTT. It translates to CASTPLGGFADTQYF.